This T cell receptor beta chain was identified during a study of blood T cell repertoires in COVID-19. Study details: COVID-19 samples, acute and convalescent, were from the United States, Italy and Spain.

In the original processing: Reference gene primers were amplified, and this amplification served to estimate nucleated cell counts. Data came from immunoSEQ multiplex PCR; TCRdb stores just in-frame clones and leaves some out. V and J calls and clone size are copied from that table; D and trimming were computed from the DNA. Of 390,000 or so clones listed, 75% to 90% are singletons. This CDR3 has 15 residues. V gave up 2 bases and J gave up 5 bases; unmatched junction bases: 5. Germline CDR1 and CDR2: SGHKS and YYEKEE (reference sequence). This clonotype was obtained from a woman under 40 with active or convalescent COVID-19. Sequencing was done on a sample of peripheral blood. The chain joins TRBV5-5 to TRBJ1-2; 11 bases are a match to TRBD1. As DNA, the CDR3 is TGTGCCAGCAGCTTTGGACAGGGGGCGTGGTATGGCTACACCTTC. Its protein product is CASSFGQGAWYGYTF.